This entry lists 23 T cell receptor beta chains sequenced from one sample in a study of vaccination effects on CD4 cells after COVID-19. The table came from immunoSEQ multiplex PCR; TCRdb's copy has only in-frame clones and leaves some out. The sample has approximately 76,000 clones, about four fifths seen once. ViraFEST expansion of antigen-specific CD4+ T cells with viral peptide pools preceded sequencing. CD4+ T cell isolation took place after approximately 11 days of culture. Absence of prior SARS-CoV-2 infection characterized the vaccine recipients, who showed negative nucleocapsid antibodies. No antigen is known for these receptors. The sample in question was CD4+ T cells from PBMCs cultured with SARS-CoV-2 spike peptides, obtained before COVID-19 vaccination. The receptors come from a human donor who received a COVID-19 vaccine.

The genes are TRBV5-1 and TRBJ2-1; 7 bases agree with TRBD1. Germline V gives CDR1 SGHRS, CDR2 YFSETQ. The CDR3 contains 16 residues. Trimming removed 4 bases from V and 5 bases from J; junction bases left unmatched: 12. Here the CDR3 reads CASSLTPGTVNNEQFF. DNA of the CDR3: TGCGCCAGCAGCCTGACGCCCGGGACAGTAAACAATGAGCAGTTCTTC.

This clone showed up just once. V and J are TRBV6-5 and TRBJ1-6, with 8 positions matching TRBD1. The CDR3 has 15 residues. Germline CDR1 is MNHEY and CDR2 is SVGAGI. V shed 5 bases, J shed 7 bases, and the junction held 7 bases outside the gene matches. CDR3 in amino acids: CASSPRQGRNSPLHF. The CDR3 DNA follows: TGTGCCAGCAGTCCCCGACAGGGGAGGAATTCACCCCTCCACTTT.

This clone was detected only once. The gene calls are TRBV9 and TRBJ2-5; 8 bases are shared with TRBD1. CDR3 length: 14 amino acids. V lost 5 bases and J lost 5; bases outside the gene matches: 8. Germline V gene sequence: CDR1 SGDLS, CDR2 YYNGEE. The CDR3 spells CASSKGQGYETQYF. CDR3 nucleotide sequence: TGTGCCAGCAGTAAAGGACAGGGCTATGAGACCCAGTACTTC.

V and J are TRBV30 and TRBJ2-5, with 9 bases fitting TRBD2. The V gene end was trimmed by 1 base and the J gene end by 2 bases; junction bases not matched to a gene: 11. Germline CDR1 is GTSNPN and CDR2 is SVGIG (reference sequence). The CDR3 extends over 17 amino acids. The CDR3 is CAWSGRLAGIVQETQYF. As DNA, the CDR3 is TGTGCCTGGAGTGGCCGCCTAGCGGGGATTGTACAAGAGACCCAGTACTTC.

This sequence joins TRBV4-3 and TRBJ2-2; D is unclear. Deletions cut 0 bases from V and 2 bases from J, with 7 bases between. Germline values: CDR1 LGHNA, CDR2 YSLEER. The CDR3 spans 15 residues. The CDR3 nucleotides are TGCGCCAGCAGCCAAGATCCCCTTAACACCGGGGAGCTGTTTTTT. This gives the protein CASSQDPLNTGELFF.

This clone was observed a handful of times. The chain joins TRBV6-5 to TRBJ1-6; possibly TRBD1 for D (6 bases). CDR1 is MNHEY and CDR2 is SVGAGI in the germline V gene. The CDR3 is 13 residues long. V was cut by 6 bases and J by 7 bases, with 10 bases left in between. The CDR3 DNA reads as TGTGCCAGCAGCCAGGGGCAGAATTCACCCCTCCACTTT. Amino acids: CASSQGQNSPLHF.

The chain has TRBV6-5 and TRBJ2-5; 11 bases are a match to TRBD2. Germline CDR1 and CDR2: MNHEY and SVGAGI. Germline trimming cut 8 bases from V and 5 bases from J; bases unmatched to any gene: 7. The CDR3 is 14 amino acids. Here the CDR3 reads CASRLAGGRETQYF. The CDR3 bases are TGTGCCAGCCGATTAGCGGGGGGGCGGGAGACCCAGTACTTC.

Here the CDR3 reads CASSDTGSGANVLTF. In DNA, the CDR3 is TGTGCCAGCAGTGATACAGGGTCTGGGGCCAACGTCCTGACTTTC. The V gene is TRBV6-1, the J gene TRBJ2-6, with a possible D match to TRBD1 (6 bases). V was trimmed by 3 bases and J by 1 base, leaving 7 bases between them. This CDR3 has 15 amino acids. Germline V gene lookup returns CDR1 MNHNS and CDR2 SASEGT.

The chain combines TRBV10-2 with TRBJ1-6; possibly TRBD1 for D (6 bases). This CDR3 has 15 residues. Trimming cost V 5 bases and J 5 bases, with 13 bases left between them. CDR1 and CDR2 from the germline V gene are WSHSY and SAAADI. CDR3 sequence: CASSTGRVDNSPLHF. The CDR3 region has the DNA TGCGCCAGCAGTACAGGGAGGGTGGATAATTCACCCCTCCACTTT.

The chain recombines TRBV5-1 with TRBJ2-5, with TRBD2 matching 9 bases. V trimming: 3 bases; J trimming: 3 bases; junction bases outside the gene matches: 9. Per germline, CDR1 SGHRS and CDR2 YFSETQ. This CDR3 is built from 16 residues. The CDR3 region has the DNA TGCGCCAGCAGCTCCCAAGCGGGGGGAAGTGAAGAGACCCAGTACTTC. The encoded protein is CASSSQAGGSEETQYF.

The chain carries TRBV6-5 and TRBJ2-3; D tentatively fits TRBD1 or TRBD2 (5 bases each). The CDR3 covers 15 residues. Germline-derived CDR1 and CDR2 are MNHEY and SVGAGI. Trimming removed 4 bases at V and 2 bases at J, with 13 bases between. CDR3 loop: CASSLRGSVTDTQYF. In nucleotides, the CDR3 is TGTGCCAGCAGTTTGAGGGGATCAGTCACAGATACGCAGTATTTT.

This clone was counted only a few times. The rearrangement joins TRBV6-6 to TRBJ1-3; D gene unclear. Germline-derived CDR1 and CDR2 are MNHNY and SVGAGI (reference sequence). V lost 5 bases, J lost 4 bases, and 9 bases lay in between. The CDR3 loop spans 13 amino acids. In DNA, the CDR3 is TGTGCCAGCAGTCCATACTCGGGAAACACCATATATTTT. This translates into CASSPYSGNTIYF.

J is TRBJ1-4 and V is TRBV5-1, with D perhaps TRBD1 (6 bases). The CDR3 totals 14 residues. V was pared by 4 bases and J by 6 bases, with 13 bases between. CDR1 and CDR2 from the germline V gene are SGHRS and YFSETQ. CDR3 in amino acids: CASSPGQQDEKLFF. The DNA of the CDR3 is TGCGCCAGCAGCCCCGGACAGCAAGATGAAAAACTGTTTTTT.

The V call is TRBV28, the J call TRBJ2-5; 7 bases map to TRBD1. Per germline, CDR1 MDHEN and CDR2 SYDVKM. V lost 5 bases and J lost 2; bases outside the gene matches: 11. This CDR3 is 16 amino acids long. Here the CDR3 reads CASSIQGMGDQETQYF. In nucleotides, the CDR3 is TGTGCCAGCAGTATACAGGGGATGGGGGATCAAGAGACCCAGTACTTC.

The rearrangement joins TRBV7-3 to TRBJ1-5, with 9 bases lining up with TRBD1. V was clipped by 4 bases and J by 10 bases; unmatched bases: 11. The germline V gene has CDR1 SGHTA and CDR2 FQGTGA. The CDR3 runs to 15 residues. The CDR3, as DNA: TGTGCCAGCAGCTCGAATCCGGGACAGGGAGGCCCCCAGCATTTT. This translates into CASSSNPGQGGPQHF.

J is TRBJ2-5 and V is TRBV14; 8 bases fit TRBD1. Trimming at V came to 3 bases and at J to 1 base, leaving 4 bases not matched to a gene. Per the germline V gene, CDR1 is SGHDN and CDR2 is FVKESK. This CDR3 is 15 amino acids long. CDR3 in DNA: TGTGCCAGCAGCCAGGTCAGGGGGCCCCAAGAGACCCAGTACTTC. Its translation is CASSQVRGPQETQYF.

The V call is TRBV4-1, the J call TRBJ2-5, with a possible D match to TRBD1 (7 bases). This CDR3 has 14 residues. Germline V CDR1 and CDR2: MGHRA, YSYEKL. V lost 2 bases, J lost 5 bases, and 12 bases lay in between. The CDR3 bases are TGCGCCAGCAGCCAACTACAGGGGAGGGAGACCCAGTACTTC. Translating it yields CASSQLQGRETQYF.

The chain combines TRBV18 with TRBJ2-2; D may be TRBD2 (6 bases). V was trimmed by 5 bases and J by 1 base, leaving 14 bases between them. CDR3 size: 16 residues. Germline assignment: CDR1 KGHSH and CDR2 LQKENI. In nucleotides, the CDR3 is TGTGCCAGCTCATCGAGGCGGGAATTGAACACCGGGGAGCTGTTTTTT. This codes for CASSSRRELNTGELFF.

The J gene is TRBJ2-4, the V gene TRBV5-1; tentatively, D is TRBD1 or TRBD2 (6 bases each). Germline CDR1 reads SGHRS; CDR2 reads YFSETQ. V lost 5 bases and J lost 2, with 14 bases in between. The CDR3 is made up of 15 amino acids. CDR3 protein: CASSEGGRSKNIQYF. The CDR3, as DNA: TGCGCCAGCAGTGAGGGGGGAAGGTCCAAAAACATTCAGTACTTC.

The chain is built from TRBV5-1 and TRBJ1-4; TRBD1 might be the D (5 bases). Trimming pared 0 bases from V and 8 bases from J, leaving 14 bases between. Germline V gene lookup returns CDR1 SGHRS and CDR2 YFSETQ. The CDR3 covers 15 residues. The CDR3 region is CASSLAGREGEKLFF. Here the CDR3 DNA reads TGCGCCAGCAGCTTGGCCGGCAGGGAGGGCGAAAAACTGTTTTTT. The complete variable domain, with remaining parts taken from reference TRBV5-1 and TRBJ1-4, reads KAGVTQTPRYLIKTRGQQVTLSCSPISGHRSVSWYQQTPGQGLQFLFEYFSETQRNKGNFPGRFSGRQFSNSRSEMNVSTLELGDSALYLCASSLAGREGEKLFFGSGTQLSVL.

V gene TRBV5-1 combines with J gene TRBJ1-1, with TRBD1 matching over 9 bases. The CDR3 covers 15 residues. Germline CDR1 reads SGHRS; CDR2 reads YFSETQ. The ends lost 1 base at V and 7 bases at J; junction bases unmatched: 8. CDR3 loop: CASSLSGQGRGEAFF. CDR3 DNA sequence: TGCGCCAGCAGCTTGTCCGGACAGGGGAGGGGTGAAGCTTTCTTT.

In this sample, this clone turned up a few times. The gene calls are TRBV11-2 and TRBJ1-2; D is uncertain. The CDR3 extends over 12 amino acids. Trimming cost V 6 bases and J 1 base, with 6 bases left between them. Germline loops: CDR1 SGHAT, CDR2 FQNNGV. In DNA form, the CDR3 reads TGTGCCAGCAGACAGATTAACTATGGCTACACCTTC. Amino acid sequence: CASRQINYGYTF. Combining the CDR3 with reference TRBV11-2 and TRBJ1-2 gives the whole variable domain EAGVAQSPRYKIIEKRQSVAFWCNPISGHATLYWYQQILGQGPKLLIQFQNNGVVDDSQLPKDRFSAERLKGVDSTLKIQPAKLEDSAVYLCASRQINYGYTFGSGTRLTVV.

The CDR3 nucleotides read TGTGCCAGCAGCCTAAAGCTAGAACCGAACACTGAAGCTTTCTTT. This codes for CASSLKLEPNTEAFF. The chain links TRBV9 to TRBJ1-1; D ambiguous. CDR1 is SGDLS and CDR2 is YYNGEE in the germline V gene. CDR3 length equals 15 residues. V lost 4 bases and J lost 1, with 14 bases in between.